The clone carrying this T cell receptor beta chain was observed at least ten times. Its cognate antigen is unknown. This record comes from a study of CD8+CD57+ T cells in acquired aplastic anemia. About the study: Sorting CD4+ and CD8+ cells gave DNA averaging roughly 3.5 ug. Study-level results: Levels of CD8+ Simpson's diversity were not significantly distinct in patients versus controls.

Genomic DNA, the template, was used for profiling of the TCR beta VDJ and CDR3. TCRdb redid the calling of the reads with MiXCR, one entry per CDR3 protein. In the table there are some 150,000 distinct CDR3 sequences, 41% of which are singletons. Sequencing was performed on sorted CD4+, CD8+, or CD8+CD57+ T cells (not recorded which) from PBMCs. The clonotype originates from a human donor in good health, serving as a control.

Here the CDR3 DNA reads TGTGCCAGCAGCCCGGAATGGAGAGGCGTCGCTGAAGCTTTCTTT. Its translation is CASSPEWRGVAEAFF. The chain uses TRBV3-1 and TRBJ1-1; no firm D call. CDR3 length equals 15 residues. Germline values: CDR1 LGHDT, CDR2 YNNKEL (reference sequence). Trimming took 4 bases from V and 6 from J, leaving 18 bases between them. The full variable domain, rest sourced from reference TRBV3-1 and TRBJ1-1, is DTAVSQTPKYLVTQMGNDKSIKCEQNLGHDTMYWYKQDSKKFLKIMFSYNNKELIINETVPNRFSPKSPDKAHLNLHINSLELGDSAVYFCASSPEWRGVAEAFFGQGTRLTVV.